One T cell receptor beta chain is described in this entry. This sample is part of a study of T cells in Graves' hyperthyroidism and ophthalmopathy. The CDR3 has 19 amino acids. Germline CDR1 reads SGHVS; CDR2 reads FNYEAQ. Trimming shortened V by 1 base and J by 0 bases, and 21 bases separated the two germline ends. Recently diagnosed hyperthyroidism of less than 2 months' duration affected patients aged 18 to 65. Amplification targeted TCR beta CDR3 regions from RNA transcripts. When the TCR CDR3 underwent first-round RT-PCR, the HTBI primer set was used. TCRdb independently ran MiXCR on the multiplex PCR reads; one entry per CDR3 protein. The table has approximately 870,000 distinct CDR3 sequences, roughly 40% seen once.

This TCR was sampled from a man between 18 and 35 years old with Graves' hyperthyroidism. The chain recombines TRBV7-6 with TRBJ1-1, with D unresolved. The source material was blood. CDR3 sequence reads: CASSLVRPGAGGLNTEAFF. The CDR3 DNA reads TGTGCCAGCAGCTTAGTCCGGCCAGGCGCCGGTGGTCTGAACACTGAAGCTTTCTTT.